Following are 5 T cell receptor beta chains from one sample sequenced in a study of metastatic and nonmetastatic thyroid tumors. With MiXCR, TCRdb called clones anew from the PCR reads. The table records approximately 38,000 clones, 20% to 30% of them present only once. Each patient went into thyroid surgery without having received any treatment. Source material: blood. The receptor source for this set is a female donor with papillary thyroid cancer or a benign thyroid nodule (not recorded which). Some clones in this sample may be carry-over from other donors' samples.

The CDR3 here is CASSQPTGTGGHGYTF. Here the CDR3 DNA reads TGTGCCAGCAGTCAACCAACCGGGACAGGGGGCCATGGCTACACCTTC. The chain recombines TRBV28 with TRBJ1-2; TRBD1 aligns across 12 bases. This CDR3 comprises 16 residues. Trimming cost V 5 bases and J 6 bases; bases outside gene matches: 10. Germline CDR1 and CDR2: MDHEN and SYDVKM.

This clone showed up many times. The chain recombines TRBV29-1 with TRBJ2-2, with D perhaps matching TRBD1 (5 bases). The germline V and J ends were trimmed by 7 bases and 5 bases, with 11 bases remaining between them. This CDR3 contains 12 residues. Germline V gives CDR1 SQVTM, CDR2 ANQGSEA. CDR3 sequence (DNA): TGCAGCGCCGAAGGGGATACCGGGGAGCTGTTTTTT. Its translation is CSAEGDTGELFF.

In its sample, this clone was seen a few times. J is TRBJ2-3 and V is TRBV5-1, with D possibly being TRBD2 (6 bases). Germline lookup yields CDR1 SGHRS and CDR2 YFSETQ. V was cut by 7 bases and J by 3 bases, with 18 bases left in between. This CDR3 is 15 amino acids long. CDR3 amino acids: CASAMVAVGTDTQYF. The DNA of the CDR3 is TGCGCCAGCGCCATGGTAGCGGTGGGAACAGATACGCAGTATTTT.

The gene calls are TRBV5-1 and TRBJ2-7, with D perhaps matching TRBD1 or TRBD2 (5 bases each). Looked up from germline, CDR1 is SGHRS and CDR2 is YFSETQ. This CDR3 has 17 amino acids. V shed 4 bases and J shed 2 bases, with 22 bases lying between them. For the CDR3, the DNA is TGCGCCAGCAGCAGCTCGAGGGGCCCCGTGAAGACCTACGAGCAGTACTTC. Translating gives CASSSSRGPVKTYEQYF.

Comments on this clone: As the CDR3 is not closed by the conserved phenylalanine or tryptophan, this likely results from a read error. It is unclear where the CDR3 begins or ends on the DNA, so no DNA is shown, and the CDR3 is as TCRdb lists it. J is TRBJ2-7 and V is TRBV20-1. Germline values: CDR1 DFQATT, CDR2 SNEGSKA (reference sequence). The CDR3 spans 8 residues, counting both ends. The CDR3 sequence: CSARKRSR.